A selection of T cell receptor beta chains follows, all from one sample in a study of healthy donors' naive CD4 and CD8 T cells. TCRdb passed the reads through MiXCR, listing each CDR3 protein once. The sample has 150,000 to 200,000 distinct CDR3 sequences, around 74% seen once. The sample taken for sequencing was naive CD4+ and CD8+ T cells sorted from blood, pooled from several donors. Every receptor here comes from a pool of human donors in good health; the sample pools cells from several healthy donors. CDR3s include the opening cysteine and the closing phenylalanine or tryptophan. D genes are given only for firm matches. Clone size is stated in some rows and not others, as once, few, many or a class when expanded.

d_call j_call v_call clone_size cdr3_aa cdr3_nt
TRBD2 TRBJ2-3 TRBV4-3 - CASSQDSAGPTSGRDTQYF TGCGCCAGCAGCCAAGATAGTGCAGGGCCGACTAGCGGGAGGGATACGCAGTATTTT
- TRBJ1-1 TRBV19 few CASMDSQNTEAFF TGTGCCAGTATGGACAGTCAGAACACTGAAGCTTTCTTT
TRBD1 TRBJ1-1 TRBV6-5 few CASRFDRVNTEAFF TGTGCCAGCAGATTTGACAGGGTGAACACTGAAGCTTTCTTT
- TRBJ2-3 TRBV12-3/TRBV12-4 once CASSSGLLYTDTQYF TGTGCCAGCAGTTCGGGACTCCTATACACAGATACGCAGTATTTT
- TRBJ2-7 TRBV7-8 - CASSYRAPGYEQYF TGTGCCAGCAGTTACCGGGCCCCAGGTTACGAGCAGTACTTC
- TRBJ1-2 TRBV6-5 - CASSYFRENGYTF TGTGCCAGCAGTTATTTTCGGGAAAACGGCTACACCTTC
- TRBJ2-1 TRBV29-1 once CSVEDRSLGSSYNEQFF TGCAGCGTTGAAGATCGCAGTTTGGGAAGTTCCTACAATGAGCAGTTCTTC
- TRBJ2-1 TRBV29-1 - CSVEVGKYNEQFF TGCAGCGTCGAAGTAGGGAAATACAATGAGCAGTTCTTC
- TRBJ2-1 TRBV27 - CASSLFGNEQFF TGTGCCAGCAGTTTATTCGGGAATGAGCAGTTCTTC
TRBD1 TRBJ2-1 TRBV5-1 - CASSLGTASYNEQFF TGCGCCAGCAGCCTCGGGACAGCCTCCTACAATGAGCAGTTCTTC
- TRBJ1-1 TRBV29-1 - CSETRGVTGTEAFF TGCAGCGAAACTAGAGGGGTGACGGGCACTGAAGCTTTCTTT
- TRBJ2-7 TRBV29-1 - CSVFRDELREQYF TGCAGCGTTTTCCGGGACGAACTACGAGAGCAGTACTTC
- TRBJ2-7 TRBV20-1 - CSAITDSYEQYF TGCAGTGCTATCACAGATTCCTACGAGCAGTACTTC
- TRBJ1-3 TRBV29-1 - CSVEVSGSGNTIYF TGCAGCGTTGAAGTATCCGGGTCTGGAAACACCATATATTTT
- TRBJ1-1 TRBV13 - CASSLSTGIGNTEAFF TGTGCCAGCAGCTTATCCACCGGGATTGGGAACACTGAAGCTTTCTTT
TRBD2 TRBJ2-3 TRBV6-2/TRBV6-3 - CASRTFELAGAHRLSDTQYF TGTGCCAGCAGAACCTTTGAACTAGCGGGAGCTCATCGGCTGTCAGATACGCAGTATTTT
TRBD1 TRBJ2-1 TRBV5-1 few CASSLNRDRGRNNEQFF TGCGCCAGCAGCTTAAACCGGGACAGGGGGCGCAACAATGAGCAGTTCTTC
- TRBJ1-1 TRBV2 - CASTRDGERAFF TGTGCCAGCACCCGGGACGGCGAGAGGGCTTTCTTT
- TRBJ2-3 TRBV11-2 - CANSLRWNQYF TGTGCCAACAGCTTACGCTGGAACCAGTATTTT
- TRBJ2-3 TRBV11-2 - CASSTRGPADTQYF TGTGCCAGCAGCACCCGGGGTCCTGCGGATACGCAGTATTTT
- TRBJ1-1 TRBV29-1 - CSVEPGIDTEAFF TGCAGCGTTGAACCGGGGATCGACACTGAAGCTTTCTTT
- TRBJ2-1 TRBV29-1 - CSVEDRDRLGSYNEQFF TGCAGCGTTGAAGATCGGGATAGACTCGGTTCCTACAATGAGCAGTTCTTC
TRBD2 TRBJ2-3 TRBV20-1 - CSARDSGRADTQYF TGCAGTGCTAGAGATAGCGGGAGGGCAGATACGCAGTATTTT
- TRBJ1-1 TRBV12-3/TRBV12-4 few CASSLARWGGNTEAFF TGTGCCAGCAGTTTAGCCCGCTGGGGCGGGAACACTGAAGCTTTCTTT
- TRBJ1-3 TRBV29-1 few CSGVPRSGNTIYF TGCAGCGGCGTGCCCAGGTCTGGAAACACCATATATTTT
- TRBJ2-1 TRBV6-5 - CASSYSEGTWGEQFF TGTGCCAGCAGTTACTCTGAGGGGACATGGGGTGAGCAGTTCTTC
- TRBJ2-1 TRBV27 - CASSFSRTGPYNEQFF TGTGCCAGCAGTTTTTCAAGGACTGGGCCCTACAATGAGCAGTTCTTC
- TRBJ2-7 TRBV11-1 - CASSLWGESEQYF TGTGCCAGCAGCTTATGGGGAGAGAGCGAGCAGTACTTC
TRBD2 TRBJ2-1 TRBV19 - CASSGLAGGNHEQFF TGTGCCAGTAGTGGACTAGCGGGAGGGAACCATGAGCAGTTCTTC
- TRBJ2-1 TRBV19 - CASSLIGSIWGNEQFF TGTGCCAGTAGTCTCATCGGGTCAATTTGGGGCAATGAGCAGTTCTTC
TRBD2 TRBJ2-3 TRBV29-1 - CSAPGLAGWGSDTQYF TGCAGCGCTCCTGGACTAGCGGGGTGGGGTTCAGATACGCAGTATTTT
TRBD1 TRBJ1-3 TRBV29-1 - CSVEDSGQIGNTIYF TGCAGCGTTGAAGATTCGGGACAGATAGGAAACACCATATATTTT
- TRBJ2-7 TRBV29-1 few CSVGEGYEQYF TGCAGCGTTGGTGAGGGTTACGAGCAGTACTTC
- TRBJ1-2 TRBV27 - CASREKDLPNYGYTF TGTGCCAGCAGGGAGAAGGACCTCCCTAACTATGGCTACACCTTC
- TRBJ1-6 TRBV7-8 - CASSLGSLGSYNSPLHF TGTGCCAGCAGCTTAGGCAGCTTGGGCTCCTATAATTCACCCCTCCACTTT
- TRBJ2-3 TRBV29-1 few CSVEDPVDTQYF TGCAGCGTTGAAGATCCTGTAGATACGCAGTATTTT
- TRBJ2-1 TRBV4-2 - CASSQVLELDNEQFF TGTGCCAGCAGCCAAGTGCTAGAACTGGACAATGAGCAGTTCTTC
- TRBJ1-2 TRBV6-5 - CATLANYDYTF TGTGCCACTCTAGCTAACTATGACTACACCTTC
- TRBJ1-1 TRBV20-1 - CSSSRDTEAFF TGCAGCTCGAGCAGGGACACTGAAGCTTTCTTT
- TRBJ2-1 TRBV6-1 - CASTPQPSYNEQFF TGTGCCAGCACCCCACAGCCCTCCTACAATGAGCAGTTCTTC
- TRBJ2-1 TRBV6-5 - CASKLGLPYNEQFF TGTGCCAGCAAACTAGGACTCCCCTACAATGAGCAGTTCTTC
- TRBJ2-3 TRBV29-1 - CSALMVTDTQYF TGCAGCGCCCTTATGGTCACAGATACGCAGTATTTT
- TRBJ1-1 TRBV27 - CASSFTSDSEAFF TGTGCCAGTAGCTTTACCTCGGACAGTGAAGCCTTCTTT
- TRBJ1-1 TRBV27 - CASKGERRSTEAFF TGTGCCAGCAAAGGGGAGCGCCGGAGCACTGAAGCTTTCTTT
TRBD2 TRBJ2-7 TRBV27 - CASSSGTSSYEQYF TGTGCCAGCAGTAGCGGGACCAGCTCCTACGAGCAGTACTTC
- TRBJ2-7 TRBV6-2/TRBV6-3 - CASSLTRPSYEQYF TGTGCCAGCAGTCTCACCCGACCATCCTACGAGCAGTACTTC
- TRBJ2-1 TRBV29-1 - CSALGGSYNEQFF TGCAGCGCGTTGGGAGGCTCCTACAATGAGCAGTTCTTC
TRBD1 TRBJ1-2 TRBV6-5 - CASSYSGTGANYGYTF TGTGCCAGCAGTTACTCGGGGACAGGGGCTAACTATGGCTACACCTTC